This T cell receptor beta chain appears in the sequencing data of a study of high-grade serous ovarian cancer treatment subgroups (dated by TCRdb to about 2021). Turning to the overall study: A mean of around 14,000 reads and 7,494 unique TCR beta rearrangements per sample was generated by sequencing. In total there were approximately 82 samples, since every patient provided one primary tumor sample and two metastatic tumor samples. The study examined TCR beta repertoires in high-grade serous ovarian cancer patients who were grouped under a laparoscopic triage algorithm by complete gross resection or by neoadjuvant chemotherapy response. The cohort comprised 30 or so patients: roughly ten with no residual disease after primary surgery (R0), roughly ten excellent NACT responders, and roughly ten poor NACT responders. Summary of the overall study and its limitations: Spatial information was not captured by bulk tumor TCR sequencing, so insight into HGSC tumor complexity and diversity was limited. The TCR repertoire analyses centered on CDR3, and CDR1 and CDR2 were not analyzed. TCR clonal relatedness correlated positively with neoantigen level and, by trend, with copy number variation and mutation load from whole-genome sequencing. Repertoire similarity between tumors from the same patient ranged from 0.11 to 0.79, while tumors from different patients showed almost no similarity.

The tumor samples were collected prior to definitive surgery or chemotherapy. Genomic DNA extraction was performed by the MD Anderson Biospecimen Extraction Resource, and TCR sequencing was carried out by the MD Anderson Cancer Genomics Laboratory. The roughly 100 tumor samples underwent high-throughput TCR profiling using ImmunoSEQ. As for how the authors treated the data: The repertoire diversity metrics included richness (unique productive sequences), clonality, evenness and relatedness, and the Bhattacharyya coefficient was used to measure similarity between samples. Conclusions stayed consistent in a sensitivity analysis that left out TCRs with fewer than two reads. The source is immuneACCESS, and TCRdb retained only in-frame sequences with V and J called. Part of the clones is not carried over; for the studies checked, unresolved V genes explain less than half of this, and the remainder is unexplained. The DNA gave D and trimming, while V, J and clone size come from that table. This sample holds over 14,000 clones; 70% to 90% were observed only once. Over 5.5% of the sample is taken by the ten largest.

As for this clone: Its recognized antigen is unknown. No base quality information exists; no much larger clone differs at one position.

The sequence was collected from a human donor with high-grade serous ovarian cancer. The source material was tumor tissue.

The CDR3 protein sequence reads: CASSPGGSGANVLTF. The nucleotide sequence is given as TGTGCCAGCTCACCAGGTGGCTCTGGGGCCAACGTCCTGACTTTC. The V and J segments used are TRBV18 and TRBJ2-6; no D gene can be assigned with confidence. The junction shows trimming of 2 bases on V and 0 bases on J, plus 5 bases between the germline ends. CDR1 and CDR2, per the germline V gene, are KGHSH and LQKENI. The CDR3 goes from the cysteine to the phenylalanine over 15 residues. Of all the DNA, just the CDR3 is kept, 45 bases in frame from base 1.